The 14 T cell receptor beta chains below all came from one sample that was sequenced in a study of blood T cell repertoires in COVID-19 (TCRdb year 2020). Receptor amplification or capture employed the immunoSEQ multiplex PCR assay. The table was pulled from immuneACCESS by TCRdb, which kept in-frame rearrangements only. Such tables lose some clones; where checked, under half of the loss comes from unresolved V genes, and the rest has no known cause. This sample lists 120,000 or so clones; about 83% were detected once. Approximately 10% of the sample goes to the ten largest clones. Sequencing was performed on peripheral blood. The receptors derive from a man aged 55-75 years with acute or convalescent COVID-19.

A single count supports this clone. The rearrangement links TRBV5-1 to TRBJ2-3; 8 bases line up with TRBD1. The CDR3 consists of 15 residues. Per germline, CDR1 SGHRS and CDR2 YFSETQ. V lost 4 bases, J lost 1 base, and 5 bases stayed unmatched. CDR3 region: CASSNTGGRTDTQYF. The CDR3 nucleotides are TGCGCCAGCAGCAACACAGGGGGACGCACAGATACGCAGTATTTT.

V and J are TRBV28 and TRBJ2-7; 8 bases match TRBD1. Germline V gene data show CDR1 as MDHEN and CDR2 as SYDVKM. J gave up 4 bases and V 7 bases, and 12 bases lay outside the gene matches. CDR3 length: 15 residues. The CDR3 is CASILTGGGPYEQYF. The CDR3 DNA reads TGTGCCAGCATCCTAACAGGGGGAGGTCCTTACGAGCAGTACTTC.

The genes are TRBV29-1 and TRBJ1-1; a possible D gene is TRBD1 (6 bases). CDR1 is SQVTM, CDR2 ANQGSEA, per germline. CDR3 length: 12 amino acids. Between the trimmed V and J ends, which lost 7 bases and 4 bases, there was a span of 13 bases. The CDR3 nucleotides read TGCAGCGCCCTCAGGGGAACCACTGAAGCTTTCTTT. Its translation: CSALRGTTEAFF.

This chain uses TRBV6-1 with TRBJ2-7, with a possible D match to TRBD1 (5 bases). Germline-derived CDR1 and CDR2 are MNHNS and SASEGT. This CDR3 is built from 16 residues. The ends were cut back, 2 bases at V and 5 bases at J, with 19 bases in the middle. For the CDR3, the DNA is TGTGCCAGCAGTGAATCCCAGGGATCCCCTTGGCACGAGCAGTACTTC. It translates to CASSESQGSPWHEQYF.

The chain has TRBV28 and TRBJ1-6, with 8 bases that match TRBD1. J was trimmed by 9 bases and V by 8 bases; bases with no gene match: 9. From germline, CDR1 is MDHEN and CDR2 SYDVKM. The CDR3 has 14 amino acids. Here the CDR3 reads CASWTGTGTSPLHF. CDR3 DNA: TGTGCCAGCTGGACCGGGACAGGCACTTCACCCCTCCACTTT.

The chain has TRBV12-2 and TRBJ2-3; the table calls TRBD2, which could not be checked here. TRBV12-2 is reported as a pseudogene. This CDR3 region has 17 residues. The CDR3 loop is CASRLGSSGRAGDTQYF. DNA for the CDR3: TGTGCAAGTCGCTTAGGCTCTAGCGGGAGGGCCGGAGATACGCAGTATTTT.

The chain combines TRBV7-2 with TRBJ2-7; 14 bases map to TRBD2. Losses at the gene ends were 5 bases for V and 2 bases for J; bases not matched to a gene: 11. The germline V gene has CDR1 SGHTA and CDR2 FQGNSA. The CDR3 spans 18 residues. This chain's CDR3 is CASSAGLAGVYLAYEQYF. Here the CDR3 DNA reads TGTGCCAGCAGCGCGGGACTAGCGGGAGTATATTTGGCCTACGAGCAGTACTTC. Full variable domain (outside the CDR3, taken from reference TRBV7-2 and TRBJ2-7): GAGVSQSPSNKVTEKGKDVELRCDPISGHTALYWYRQSLGQGLEFLIYFQGNSAPDKSGLPSDRFSAERTGGSVSTLTIQRTQQEDSAVYLCASSAGLAGVYLAYEQYFGPGTRLTVT.

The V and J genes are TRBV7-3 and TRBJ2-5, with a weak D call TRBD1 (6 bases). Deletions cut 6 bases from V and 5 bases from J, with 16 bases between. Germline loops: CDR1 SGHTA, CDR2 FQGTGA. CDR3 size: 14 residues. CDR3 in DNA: TGTGCCAGCAGTCGAGGTGGGGGCTGGGAGACCCAGTACTTC. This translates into CASSRGGGWETQYF.

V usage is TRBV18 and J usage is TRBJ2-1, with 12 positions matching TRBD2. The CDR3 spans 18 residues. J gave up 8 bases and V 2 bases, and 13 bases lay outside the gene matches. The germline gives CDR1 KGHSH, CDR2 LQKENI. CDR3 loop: CASSPIRSLAGGGDEQFF. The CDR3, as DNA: TGTGCCAGCTCACCAATTCGGTCCCTAGCGGGAGGGGGCGATGAGCAGTTCTTC.

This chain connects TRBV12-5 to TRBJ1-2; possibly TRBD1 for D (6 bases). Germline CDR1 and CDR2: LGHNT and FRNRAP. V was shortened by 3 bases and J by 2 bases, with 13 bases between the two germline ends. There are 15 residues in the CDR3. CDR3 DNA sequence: TGTGCTAGTGGTTTACAGGGATCCCGGAACTATGGCTACACCTTC. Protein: CASGLQGSRNYGYTF. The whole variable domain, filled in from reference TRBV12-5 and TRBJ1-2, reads DARVTQTPRHKVTEMGQEVTMRCQPILGHNTVFWYRQTMMQGLELLAYFRNRAPLDDSGMPKDRFSAEMPDATLATLKIQPSEPRDSAVYFCASGLQGSRNYGYTFGSGTRLTVV.

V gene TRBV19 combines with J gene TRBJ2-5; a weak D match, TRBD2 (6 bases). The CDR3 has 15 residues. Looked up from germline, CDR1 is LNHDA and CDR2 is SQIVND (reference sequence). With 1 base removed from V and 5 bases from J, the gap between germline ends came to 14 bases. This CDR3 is CASSIGTGVGETQYF. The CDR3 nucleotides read TGTGCCAGTAGTATAGGGACGGGGGTCGGGGAGACCCAGTACTTC. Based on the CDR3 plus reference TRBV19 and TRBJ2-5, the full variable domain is DGGITQSPKYLFRKEGQNVTLSCEQNLNHDAMYWYRQDPGQGLRLIYYSQIVNDFQKGDIAEGYSVSREKKESFPLTVTSAQKNPTAFYLCASSIGTGVGETQYFGPGTRLLVL.

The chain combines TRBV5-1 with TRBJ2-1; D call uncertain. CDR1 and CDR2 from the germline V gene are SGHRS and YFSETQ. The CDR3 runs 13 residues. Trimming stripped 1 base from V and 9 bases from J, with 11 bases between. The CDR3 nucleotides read TGCGCCAGCAGCTTGTACCCCGAGAGTGAGCAGTTCTTC. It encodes CASSLYPESEQFF.

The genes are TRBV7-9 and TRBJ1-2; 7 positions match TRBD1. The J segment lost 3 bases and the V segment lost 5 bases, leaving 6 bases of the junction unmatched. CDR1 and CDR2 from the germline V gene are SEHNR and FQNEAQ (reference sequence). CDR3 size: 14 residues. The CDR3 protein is CASSPRTGHYGYTF. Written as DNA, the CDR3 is TGTGCCAGCAGCCCGCGGACAGGACACTATGGCTACACCTTC.

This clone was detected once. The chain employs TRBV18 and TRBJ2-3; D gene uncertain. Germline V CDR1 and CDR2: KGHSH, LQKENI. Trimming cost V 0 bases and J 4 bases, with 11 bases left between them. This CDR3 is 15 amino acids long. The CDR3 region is CASSPPGPAPDTQYF. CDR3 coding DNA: TGTGCCAGCTCACCACCTGGGCCAGCCCCAGATACGCAGTATTTT.